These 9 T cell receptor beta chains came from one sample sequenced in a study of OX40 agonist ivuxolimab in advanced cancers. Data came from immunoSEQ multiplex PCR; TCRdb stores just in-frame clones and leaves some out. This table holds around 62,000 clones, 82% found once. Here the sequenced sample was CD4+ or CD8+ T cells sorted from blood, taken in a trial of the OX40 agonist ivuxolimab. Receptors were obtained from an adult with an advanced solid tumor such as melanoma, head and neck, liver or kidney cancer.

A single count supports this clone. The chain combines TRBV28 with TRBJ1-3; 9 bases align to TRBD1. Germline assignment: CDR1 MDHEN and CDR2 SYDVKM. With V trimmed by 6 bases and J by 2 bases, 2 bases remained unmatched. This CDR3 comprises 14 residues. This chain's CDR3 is CASRRTGAGNTIYF. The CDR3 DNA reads TGTGCCAGCAGACGGACAGGGGCTGGAAACACCATATATTTT.

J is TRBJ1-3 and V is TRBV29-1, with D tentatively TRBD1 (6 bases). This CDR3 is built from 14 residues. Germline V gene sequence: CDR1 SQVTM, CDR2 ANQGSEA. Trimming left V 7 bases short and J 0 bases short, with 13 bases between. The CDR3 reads CSATTGNSGNTIYF. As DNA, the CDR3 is TGCAGCGCTACTACAGGGAACTCTGGAAACACCATATATTTT.

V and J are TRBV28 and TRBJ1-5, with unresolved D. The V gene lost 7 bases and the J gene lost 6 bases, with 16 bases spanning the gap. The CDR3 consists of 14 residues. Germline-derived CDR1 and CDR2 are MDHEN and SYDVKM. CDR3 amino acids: CASTGFGIPQPQHF. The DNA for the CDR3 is TGTGCCAGCACAGGTTTTGGGATCCCTCAGCCCCAGCATTTT. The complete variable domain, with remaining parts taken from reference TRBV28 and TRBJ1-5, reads DVKVTQSSRYLVKRTGEKVFLECVQDMDHENMFWYRQDPGLGLRLIYFSYDVKMKEKGDIPEGYSVSREKKERFSLILESASTNQTSMYLCASTGFGIPQPQHFGDGTRLSIL.

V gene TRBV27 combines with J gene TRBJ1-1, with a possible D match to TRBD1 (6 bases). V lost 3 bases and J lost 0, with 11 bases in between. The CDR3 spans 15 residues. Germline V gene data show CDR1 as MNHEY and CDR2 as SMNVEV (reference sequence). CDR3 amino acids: CASSLIDRMNTEAFF. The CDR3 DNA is TGTGCCAGCAGTTTGATTGACAGGATGAACACTGAAGCTTTCTTT.

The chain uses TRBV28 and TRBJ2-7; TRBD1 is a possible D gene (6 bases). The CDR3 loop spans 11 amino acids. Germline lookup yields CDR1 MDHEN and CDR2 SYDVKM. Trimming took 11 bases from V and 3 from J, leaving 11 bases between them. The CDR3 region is CAVLGGYEQYF. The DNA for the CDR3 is TGTGCCGTCTTAGGGGGCTACGAGCAGTACTTC.

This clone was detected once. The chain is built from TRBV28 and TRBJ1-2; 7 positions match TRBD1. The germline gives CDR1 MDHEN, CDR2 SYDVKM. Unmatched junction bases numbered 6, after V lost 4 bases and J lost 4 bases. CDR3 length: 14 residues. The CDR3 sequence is CASSSATGSYGYTF. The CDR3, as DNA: TGTGCCAGCAGTTCCGCGACAGGGAGCTATGGCTACACCTTC.

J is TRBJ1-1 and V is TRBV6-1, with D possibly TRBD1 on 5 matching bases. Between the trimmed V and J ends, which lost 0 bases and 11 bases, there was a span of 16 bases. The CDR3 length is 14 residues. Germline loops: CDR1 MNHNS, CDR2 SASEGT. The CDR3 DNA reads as TGTGCCAGCAGTGAAGCTACCGGGACCGGGCGTGCTTTCTTT. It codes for CASSEATGTGRAFF.

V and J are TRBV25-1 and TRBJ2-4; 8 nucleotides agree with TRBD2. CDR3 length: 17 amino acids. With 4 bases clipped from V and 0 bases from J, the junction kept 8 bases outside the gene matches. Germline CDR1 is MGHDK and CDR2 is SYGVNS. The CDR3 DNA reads TGTGCCAGCAGTGCCTCAGCGGGGGCCGAAGCCAAAAACATTCAGTACTTC. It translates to CASSASAGAEAKNIQYF.

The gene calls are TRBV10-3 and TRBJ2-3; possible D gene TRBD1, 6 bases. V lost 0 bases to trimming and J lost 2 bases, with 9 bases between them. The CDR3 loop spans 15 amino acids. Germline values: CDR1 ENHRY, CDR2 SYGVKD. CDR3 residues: CAISESQGPTDTQYF. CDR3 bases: TGTGCCATCAGTGAGTCGCAGGGGCCCACAGATACGCAGTATTTT.